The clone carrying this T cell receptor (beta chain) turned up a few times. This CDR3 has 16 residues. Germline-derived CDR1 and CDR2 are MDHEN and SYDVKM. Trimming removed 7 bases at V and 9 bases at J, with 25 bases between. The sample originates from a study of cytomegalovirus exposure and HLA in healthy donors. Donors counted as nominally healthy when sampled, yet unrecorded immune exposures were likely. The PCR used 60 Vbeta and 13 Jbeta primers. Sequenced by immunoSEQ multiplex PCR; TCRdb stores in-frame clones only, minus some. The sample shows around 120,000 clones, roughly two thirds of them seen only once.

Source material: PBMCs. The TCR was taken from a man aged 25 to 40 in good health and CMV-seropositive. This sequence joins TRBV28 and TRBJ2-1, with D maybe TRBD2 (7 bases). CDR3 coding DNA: TGTGCCAGCAAGAGGGGGGGGCCCGACCGACCCACTGAGCAGTTCTTC. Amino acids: CASKRGGPDRPTEQFF.